This TCR beta chain was documented in a study of regulatory T cells in long-lasting Graves disease. Time point given: newly diagnosed GD, antithyroid drugs for less than 3 months. Isolated PBMC RNA provided the starting material for the TCR library. Researchers made TCR beta libraries by using iRepertoire HTBI primers and running Arm-PCR on CDR3 regions. TCRdb ran MiXCR on the multiplex PCR reads and lists one entry per CDR3 protein. The sample yields about 500,000 distinct CDR3 sequences, under 20% seen once. Points from the study as a whole: With persistent disease, TRBV28, TRBJ1-2 and TRBJ2-5 were the favored segments.

Germline V gene lookup returns CDR1 SQVTM and CDR2 ANQGSEA. Trimming took 3 bases from V and 4 from J, leaving 3 bases between them. The CDR3 is made up of 11 amino acids. This clonotype has a count of ten or more. Antigen: not known. The data also belong to a second study, concerning T cells in Graves' hyperthyroidism and ophthalmopathy. That study adds: In validation, the model predicted ophthalmopathy. These predictions came a median roughly 6.5 months before onset.

The material sequenced was peripheral blood mononuclear cells (PBMCs), taken at new diagnosis, from a patient treated with antithyroid drugs. The source of this sequence is a man aged 35 to 55 with Graves disease. The chain combines TRBV29-1 with TRBJ2-2; D not resolved. The CDR3 is CSVDRTGELFF. In DNA form, the CDR3 reads TGCAGCGTTGACCGCACCGGGGAGCTGTTTTTT.